This T cell receptor (beta chain) was sequenced during a study of human T cells and chemical hapten exposure. TCRdb reanalysed the RACE reads using MiXCR and keeps one entry per CDR3 protein. The sample contains some 330,000 distinct CDR3 sequences, approximately 5.8% of which appear only once. In germline, CDR1 is MNHEY, CDR2 SVGEGT. This CDR3 spans 11 amino acids. Trimming removed 4 bases from V and 6 bases from J, with 5 bases in between. Time point specified: pre-sensitization, week 0. Regarding treatment: therapeutic diphenylcyclopropenone sensitization with weekly scalp DPC. Suited to DPC and affected by alopecia, the donors ranged from 18 to 70 years old.

The chain links TRBV6-2 or TRBV6-3 to TRBJ2-3; D call uncertain. This material consisted of whole blood, taken in connection with sensitization to the hapten diphenylcyclopropenone (DPC). This clonotype was sampled from a woman aged 18-35 years with alopecia areata. Some clones in this sample may be carry-over from other donors' samples. The DNA for the CDR3 is TGTGCCAGCAGTTCAGTGGATACGCAGTATTTT. Its protein is CASSSVDTQYF.